The sequence of this T cell receptor (beta chain) was determined in a study of a mutant IDH1 vaccine in newly diagnosed glioma. On the study more broadly: At week 47 came visit V13, while visit V12 had come at week 35. Study outcomes and limitations: Changes to the top peripheral T cell clonotypes appeared unrelated to pseudoprogression.

For this clone: As yet, its antigen is unknown.

V lost 5 bases and J lost 5, with 7 bases in between. The germline V gene encodes CDR1 SEHNR and CDR2 FQNEAQ (reference sequence). The CDR3 sequence is 11 residues long. Documented time point: week 35, safety follow-up. Every single dose of the vaccine, 300 ug of mutant IDH1 20-mer peptide, came with topical imiquimod. Assay: immunoSEQ multiplex PCR; the TCRdb copy retains only in-frame clones and omits some. The sample has about 56,000 clones; 70% to 90% are singletons. The TCR originated in a middle-aged man with glioma. This sample comprised PBMCs, obtained from a glioma patient whose treatment included an IDH1 peptide vaccine. J is TRBJ2-7 and V is TRBV7-9; no clear D. The CDR3 DNA reads TGTGCCAGCAGCCCTTGGGACGAGCAGTACTTC. Translating gives CASSPWDEQYF. The full variable domain, in which reference TRBV7-9 and TRBJ2-7 provide the parts outside the CDR3, is DTGVSQNPRHKITKRGQNVTFRCDPISEHNRLYWYRQTLGQGPEFLTYFQNEAQLEKSRLLSDRFSAERPKGSFSTLEIQRTEQGDSAMYLCASSPWDEQYFGPGTRLTVT.